What follows is one T cell receptor beta chain and its context. Its antigen remains unknown. The data originate from a study of shared clonotypes between healthy human individuals. Study as a whole: Sampling drew on donors who were a couple of women and three men aged 18 to 49. Whole-study findings and limits: Around 5% of naive CD4 clonotypes were shared across a handful of donors.

Sequencing was performed with immunoSEQ multiplex PCR; in TCRdb, only in-frame clones are kept and a portion is missing. The table lists about 2.3 million clones, about nine tenths of them singletons. Germline V gives CDR1 SSHAT, CDR2 FNYEAQ (reference sequence). This CDR3 spans 18 amino acids. V lost 5 bases, J lost 2 bases, and 14 bases stayed unmatched. The J gene is TRBJ2-7, the V gene TRBV7-7, with 11 bases lining up with TRBD2. Sequencing input: naive CD4+ T cells from PBMCs. Subset reported: CD45RA+ positively selected. The TCR sequence derives from a man younger than 30 in good health. Some clones in this sample may be carry-over from other donors' samples. CDR3 residues: CASSPRGTSGASAYEQYF. CDR3 DNA: TGTGCCAGCAGCCCCCGCGGGACTAGCGGTGCCTCCGCCTACGAGCAGTACTTC. Drawing the rest from reference TRBV7-7 and TRBJ2-7, the complete variable domain is GAGVSQSPRYKVTKRGQDVTLRCDPISSHATLYWYQQALGQGPEFLTYFNYEAQPDKSGLPSDRFSAERPEGSISTLTIQRTEQRDSAMYRCASSPRGTSGASAYEQYFGPGTRLTVT.